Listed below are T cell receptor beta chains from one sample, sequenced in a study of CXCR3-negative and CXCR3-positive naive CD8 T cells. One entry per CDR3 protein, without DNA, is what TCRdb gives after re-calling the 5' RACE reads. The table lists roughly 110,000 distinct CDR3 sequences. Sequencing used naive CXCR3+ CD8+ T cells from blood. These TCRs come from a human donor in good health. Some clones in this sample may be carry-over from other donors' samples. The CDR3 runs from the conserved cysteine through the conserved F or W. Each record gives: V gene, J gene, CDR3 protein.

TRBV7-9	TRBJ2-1	CASSPGTSGSNEQFF
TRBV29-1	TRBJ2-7	CSVTSGYEQYF
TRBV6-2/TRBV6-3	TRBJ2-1	CASSYSVTYNEQFF
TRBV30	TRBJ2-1	CAWSVLGLAGNEQFF
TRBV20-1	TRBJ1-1	CSARDLGGEDTEAFF
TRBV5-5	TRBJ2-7	CASSKTQSGTYEQYF
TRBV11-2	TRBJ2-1	CASSSGRDNEQFF
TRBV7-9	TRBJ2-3	CASSLGEDRGSQYF
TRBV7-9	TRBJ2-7	CASSFTGTVGSYEQYF
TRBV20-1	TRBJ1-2	CSARDPTGGDYGYTF
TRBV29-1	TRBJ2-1	CSGTDINEQFF
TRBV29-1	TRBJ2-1	CSVVRGLEDYNEQFF
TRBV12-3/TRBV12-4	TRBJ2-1	CASSSRLAVVYNEQFF
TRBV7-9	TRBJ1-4	CASSPWFGVTTTNEKLFF
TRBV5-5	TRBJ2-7	CASSPWDFAYEQYF
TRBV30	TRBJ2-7	CACHPTARSYEQYF
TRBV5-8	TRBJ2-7	CASSFGGGPRGSYEQYF
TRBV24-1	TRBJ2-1	CATSASGLQGGYNEQFF
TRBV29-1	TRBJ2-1	CSVEDDRESEQFF
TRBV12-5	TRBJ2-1	CASGGEPYNEQFF
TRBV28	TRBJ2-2	CASSLWDRVATGELFF
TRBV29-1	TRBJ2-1	CSVDALGEQFF
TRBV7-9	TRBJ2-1	CASSFPTAWDEQFF
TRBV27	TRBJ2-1	CASSGHTYNEQFF
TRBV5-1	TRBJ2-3	CASSWGTSGTDTQYF
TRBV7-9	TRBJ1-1	CASSYDGIEAFF
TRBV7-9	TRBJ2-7	CASSQGSRGEQYF
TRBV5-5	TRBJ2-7	CASSLREAVFYEQYF
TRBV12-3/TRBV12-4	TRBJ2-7	CASSLGGGLTYEQYF
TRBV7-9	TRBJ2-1	CASSPDADNEQFF
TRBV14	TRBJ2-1	CASSRPGSSYNEQFF
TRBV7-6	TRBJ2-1	CASSESISGSGEQFF
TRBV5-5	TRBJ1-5	CASSLSLSYNQPQHF
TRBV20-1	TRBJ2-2	CSARDLASEGGGDTGELFF
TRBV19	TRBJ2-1	CASSISSGPYNEQFF
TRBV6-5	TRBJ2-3	CASSLGSGRDTQYF
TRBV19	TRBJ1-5	CASSIGTDSNQPQHF
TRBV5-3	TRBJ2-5	CARSLSTSLETQYF
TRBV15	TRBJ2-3	CATSRDRGQSTDTQYF
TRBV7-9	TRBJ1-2	CASSLEGVVDYGYTF
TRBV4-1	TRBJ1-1	CASSQVVQGREAFF
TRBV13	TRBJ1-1	CASSPSVGATRKNTEAFF
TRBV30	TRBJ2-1	CAWRSDSFSYNEQFF
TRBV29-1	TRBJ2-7	CSVEEVRQGVYEQYF
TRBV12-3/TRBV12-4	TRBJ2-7	CASSLSDEQYF
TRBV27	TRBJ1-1	CASSITTSSAEAFF
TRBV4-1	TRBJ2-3	CASSQDELPRPDTQYF
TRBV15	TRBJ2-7	CATSKPGQGSYEQYF